A selection of T cell receptor beta chains follows, all from one sample in a study of T-cell memory formation after mild COVID-19. MiXCR, applied by TCRdb to the 5' RACE reads, yields one record per CDR3 protein. This repertoire shows hundreds of thousands of distinct CDR3 sequences, approximately 16% found once; its top ten account for about 22%. The specimen sequenced was PBMCs or a T cell subset sorted from them (not recorded which). The source is a man aged 18 to 29 who had mild COVID-19 (a few samples of this study predate the infection). Cell type and time point are not known. CDR3s include the opening cysteine and the closing phenylalanine or tryptophan. The D gene is left open where the match is weak. Clone size is not always given. Where it is, it says once, few, many or a class for expanded clones.

v_gene: TRBV15
j_gene: TRBJ1-5
d_gene: NA
abundance: many
len: 13
CDR3aa: CATSRDQNQPQHF
CDR3nt: TGTGCCACCAGCAGAGATCAGAATCAGCCCCAGCATTTT

v_gene: TRBV7-3
j_gene: TRBJ2-7
d_gene: TRBD1
abundance: few
len: 15
CDR3aa: CASSLLGTGAYEQYF
CDR3nt: TGTGCCAGCAGCTTACTAGGGACAGGGGCCTACGAGCAGTACTTC

v_gene: TRBV5-6
j_gene: TRBJ2-3
d_gene: NA
abundance: many
len: 14
CDR3aa: CASSLVVSTDTQYF
CDR3nt: TGTGCCAGCAGCTTGGTAGTGAGCACAGATACGCAGTATTTT

v_gene: TRBV6-5
j_gene: TRBJ1-5
d_gene: NA
abundance: NA
len: 15
CDR3aa: CASSYRSGVHQPQHF
CDR3nt: TGTGCCAGCAGTTACCGGTCAGGAGTCCATCAGCCCCAGCATTTT

v_gene: TRBV6-2/TRBV6-3
j_gene: TRBJ2-3
d_gene: NA
abundance: many
len: 12
CDR3aa: CASSYRGPTQYF
CDR3nt: TGTGCCAGCAGTTACAGGGGTCCAACGCAGTATTTT

v_gene: TRBV18
j_gene: TRBJ1-4
d_gene: NA
abundance: NA
len: 15
CDR3aa: CASSPRALLQEKLFF
CDR3nt: TGTGCCAGCTCACCGCGTGCACTCCTTCAGGAAAAACTGTTTTTT

v_gene: TRBV30
j_gene: TRBJ2-7
d_gene: NA
abundance: NA
len: 11
CDR3aa: CAWSVRVEQYF
CDR3nt: TGTGCCTGGAGTGTAAGGGTCGAGCAGTACTTC

v_gene: TRBV12-3/TRBV12-4
j_gene: TRBJ2-3
d_gene: NA
abundance: few
len: 15
CDR3aa: CASTLLQGGSDTQYF
CDR3nt: TGTGCCAGCACCTTACTACAGGGAGGGTCGGATACGCAGTATTTT

v_gene: TRBV10-3
j_gene: TRBJ2-5
d_gene: TRBD2
abundance: NA
len: 15
CDR3aa: CAIRDGRTSGETQYF
CDR3nt: TGTGCCATCAGAGACGGGAGGACTAGCGGAGAGACCCAGTACTTC

v_gene: TRBV7-9
j_gene: TRBJ2-7
d_gene: NA
abundance: few
len: 14
CDR3aa: CASSHREQISEQYF
CDR3nt: TGTGCCAGCAGCCACCGGGAGCAGATCTCCGAGCAGTACTTC

v_gene: TRBV5-1
j_gene: TRBJ2-2
d_gene: NA
abundance: many
len: 13
CDR3aa: CASSSRGPGELFF
CDR3nt: TGCGCCAGCAGCTCCAGGGGTCCCGGGGAGCTGTTTTTT

v_gene: TRBV7-2
j_gene: TRBJ1-2
d_gene: TRBD1
abundance: once
len: 14
CDR3aa: CASSSGQGQGARTF
CDR3nt: TGTGCCAGCAGCTCCGGGCAGGGACAGGGGGCTAGGACCTTC